This entry describes one TCR beta chain. In its sample, this clone was seen once. It lacks a known antigen. No much larger clone exists at a distance of one base, and base qualities are not known. CDR1 and CDR2, looked up from the germline V gene, are MGHRA and YSYEKL. The CDR3 measures 15 amino acids from cysteine to phenylalanine. Only CDR3 DNA remains: 45 bases, in frame from the first base. Trimmed from V: 1 base; trimmed from J: 4 bases; junction bases lacking a gene match: 2. The cohort consisted of approximately 690 healthy bone marrow donors. All cohort members were sampled while nominally healthy, although unrecorded immune exposures were likely present. The donor tested CMV seropositive, placing the donor among the 289 seropositive members of the cohort. A peripheral blood sample was collected from each donor, and TCR beta sequencing was performed on peripheral blood mononuclear cells. The Qiagen DNeasy Blood Extraction Kit was used to extract genomic DNA from the blood cell samples.

The library was made by the immunoSEQ multiplex PCR assay. For the multiplex PCR, a mixture combining 60 forward primers for TCR Vbeta segments and 13 reverse primers for TCR Jbeta segments was used. The CDR3 region of rearranged TCR beta genes was amplified from genomic DNA by a multiplex PCR assay. The Illumina HiSeq System was used to sequence the amplified TCR beta libraries as 87-base-pair reads. In the source study's methods: A later analysis counted about 82 million unique TCR beta chains across the 640 or so repertoires, and some 11 million of these chains were shared by at least two donors. Raw reads were error-corrected and collapsed into unique sequences by a nearest-neighbor algorithm in which closely related sequences were merged to remove PCR and sequencing errors. To assign V, D and J gene segments, CDR3 sequences were aligned to IMGT reference sequences. For a sequence to be retained, at least a six-nucleotide match to both a V gene segment and a J gene segment was required. A rearrangement counted as productive if the CDR3 had no stop codons and remained in frame with V and J, and every other rearrangement counted as non-productive. CDR3 was defined by IMGT convention, running from the second conserved V-encoded cysteine to the conserved J-encoded phenylalanine. Sequences without an unambiguous match to a single V gene segment were excluded from the earlier analysis of about 600 of the donors. In an earlier analysis of around 600 of the donors, V segments were called functional above 56.7% productive rearrangements and were called segregating when the between-donor standard deviation exceeded 5%. A statistical classification framework was built for diagnosing cytomegalovirus status from the catalog of TCR beta chain sequences. A later analysis assigned V and J genes by comparing TCR nucleotide sequences with IMGT/GENE-DB human TR gene sequences. The TCRdist pipeline was used in a later analysis to assign CDR3 sequences and most-parsimonious VDJ recombination scenarios. In a later analysis, each TCR beta chain was defined by its CDR3 amino acid sequence together with its V-gene family, and reads lacking a unique V-gene family were excluded. A later analysis removed 592 highly shared, low-generation-probability nucleotide sequences to deal with suspected cross-contamination and a sequencing artifact. A later analysis calculated a clonal expansion index for each public chain from normalized within-repertoire ranks of inferred template counts. In a later analysis, generation probabilities were computed using a VDJ recombination model fitted to out-of-frame rearrangements, and the results were checked against IGoR. Hypergeometric tests were used in a later analysis to score TCR-TCR, TCR-HLA and TCR-CMV co-occurrence, with a repertoire-size bias correction applied to the TCR pairs. To estimate false discovery rates, a later analysis permuted the HLA or CMV assignments 20 times. In a later analysis, co-occurring TCRs were grouped with DBSCAN, and TCRdist sequence similarity was added when clustering was performed within HLA-allele-positive subsets. Repertoires with fewer than 30,000 or more than 120,000 public chains were left out of co-occurrence clustering, as were four to six repertoires with anomalous nucleotide sharing. TCRdb retrieved this table from immuneACCESS and kept in-frame rearrangements only. Not all clones are present; in checked studies, unresolved V genes account for under half, and no reason is known for the remainder. V, J and clone size are taken as reported in that table, and D and trimming were inferred from the DNA itself. This sample has approximately 80,000 clones in its table, and roughly 72% of those were observed once. 11% of the sample is in the top ten clones.

These data are taken from a study of cytomegalovirus exposure and HLA in healthy donors (dated by TCRdb to 2017 to 2019). With respect to the entire study: According to an earlier analysis of several hundred of the donors, about 179 million T cells yielded 100 million or so unique TCR beta sequences and roughly 280 Gb of sequence data. Along with the roughly 700-subject first cohort, a separate validation cohort of over a hundred different subjects was used. The genetic ancestry cluster associated with self-reported Caucasian donors included 80% to 90% of the roughly 410 genotyped donors. To decide whether each TCR beta V gene segment behaved as functional or pseudogenic, an earlier analysis of some 600 of the donors relied on high-throughput TCR beta sequencing. Rather than drawing on any new phenotypic data, the later analysis identified candidate immune exposures from TCR beta sequences and the way those sequences occurred across donors. Among about 360 genotyped donors of the cohort, an average of around 240,000 unique TCR beta nucleotide sequences were sequenced per donor, roughly 20% of them non-productive. In a later analysis, previously published TCR beta repertoires from 550 to 700 donors were re-analyzed and high-resolution HLA genotyping was added so that TCR occurrence patterns could be studied. Class I and class II HLA loci were covered by the typing at four-digit resolution. Roughly 300 gigabases of sequencing data and around 80 million unique TCR sequences made up an early release that covered about 640 HLA-typed donors. Because of strong linkage in the cohort, roughly five DR-DQ haplotypes were treated as single units for association and clustering. Typing coverage differed by locus: A, B, C, DRB1 and DQB1 were typed in roughly 620-640 donors, DQA1 in approximately 520, DPA1 in some 600, and DPB1 in 450 to 490. Alongside the repertoire data, information on donor age, sex, ethnicity and CMV serostatus was compiled. The study profiled the T cell repertoires of more than 500 subjects by immunosequencing and related them to cytomegalovirus serostatus. Every discovery cohort repertoire had been produced on one sequencing platform. The aim of the study was to test whether cataloging public T cell receptors could identify signatures of past pathogen exposure. To predict cytomegalovirus infection status, the study brought together high-throughput TCR immunosequencing, statistical association of individual TCRs with disease status, and machine learning. A later genetic analysis used genome-wide SNP genotypes for about three fifths of the 666 donors, treating that subset as a discovery cohort. Study-wide findings and limitations: The classifier was reported to diagnose cytomegalovirus status with high specificity and sensitivity in both the original and validation cohorts. Compared with equally common non-associated chains, HLA-associated TCR beta chains in a later analysis were more clonally expanded and had lower generation probabilities. In a later analysis, TCR association rates were found to vary across HLA loci, with the most associated TCRs seen for DRB1 alleles and the fewest for HLA-C alleles. In the study, 150 to 200 TCR beta chains were listed as associated with cytomegalovirus. According to the authors, the approach could potentially be generalized to other disease states and immunological phenotypes. Only TCR beta chains were sequenced in this cohort, and the absence of alpha or paired-chain data limited detectable features. In a later genetic analysis, a missense DCLRE1C variant was associated with V-gene and J-gene trimming of TCR beta chains, and the association was replicated in an independent cohort. Because HLA typing was missing for some donors at each locus, association tests included only the typed subset. A later analysis reported that several top co-occurrence clusters appeared linked to parvovirus B19, influenza, CMV and Epstein-Barr virus. A cluster of highly shared sequence variants was judged likely to be a technical artifact of the sequencing pipeline. According to a later genetic analysis, donors in an Asian-associated ancestry cluster had fewer N-insertions in productive TCRs than the approximately 670-donor mean. A later analysis associated 16,951 TCR beta sequences with specific HLA alleles at a false discovery rate of 0.05. Most TCR sequences were seen in very few donors, while some public TCRs were found in many individuals. CMV serostatus was the only immune exposure information available for the cohort. In an earlier analysis of some 540 of the donors, most TCR beta V segments appeared in productive rearrangements about 87% or about 30% of the time, broadly matching IMGT annotations. In a later analysis, most CMV-associated TCR beta chains were found to appear HLA-restricted, with HLA associations seemingly driven largely by CMV exposure. Three of the identified cytomegalovirus-associated TCR beta chains were confirmed in vitro to be specific for cytomegalovirus antigens. Some IMGT-functional V segments, including TRBV6-2 and TRBV6-3, could not be distinguished by the 87-base-pair reads and were therefore excluded. Roughly uniform sequencing depth across donors was assumed in presence/absence analyses, although this assumption may not hold. Assigning TCR associations to individual alleles was difficult when HLA alleles, especially DR and DQ, strongly co-occurred. Because counts were too low, seventeen rarely observed V segments, including chromosome 9 orphons, were left out of the earlier analysis of over 550 of the donors. A further reported finding was that TCR beta sequences accurately predicted the HLA-A and HLA-B alleles for most subjects in the first cohort. Linkage disequilibrium might explain the correlated functional status among segregating V segments, but an unknown experimental factor could not be ruled out.

The chain was built from TRBV4-1 and TRBJ1-5; the junction holds 9 bases that match TRBD1. Sequenced input: PBMCs. The TCR was taken from a woman aged 40 to 50 in good health and CMV-seropositive. The CDR3 here reads CASSQGTGVNQPQHF. The nucleotide sequence is given as TGCGCCAGCAGCCAAGGGACAGGGGTTAATCAGCCCCAGCATTTT.